These 22 T cell receptor beta chains originate from one sample sequenced in a study of T cell repertoires in cytomegalovirus infection. TCRdb called the reads again in MiXCR, with one record for every CDR3 protein. The sample records almost 500,000 distinct CDR3 sequences, roughly 12% being singletons. Sample: PBMCs. The receptor source for this set is a human donor in good health (CMV status not recorded). Some clones in this sample may be carry-over from other donors' samples.

This clonotype was seen repeatedly, ten times or more. This chain connects TRBV5-6 to TRBJ2-5; D is ambiguous. V was clipped by 4 bases and J by 6 bases, with 16 bases between them. This CDR3 is built from 14 residues. Germline lookup yields CDR1 SGHDT and CDR2 YYEEEE. DNA for the CDR3: TGTGCCAGCAGCGGCGCTGGGAATCCGCAGACCCAGTACTTC. This codes for CASSGAGNPQTQYF. Variable domain in full (rest from reference TRBV5-6 and TRBJ2-5): DAGVTQSPTHLIKTRGQQVTLRCSPKSGHDTVSWYQQALGQGPQFIFQYYEEEERQRGNFPDRFSGHQFPNYSSELNVNALLLGDSALYLCASSGAGNPQTQYFGPGTRLLVL.

This clonotype has ten or more counts. The junction departs from the called germline gene at one end, perhaps through a read error. The V call is TRBV7-7, the J call TRBJ2-1, with D perhaps matching TRBD2 (6 bases). Germline loops: CDR1 SSHAT, CDR2 FNYEAQ (reference sequence). The CDR3 consists of 13 residues. The chain's CDR3 is CASSLADGGEQFF. The DNA for the CDR3 is TGTGCTAGCAGCTTAGCGGATGGAGGAGAGCAGTTCTTC.

This clonotype was seen at least ten times. V gene TRBV5-4 combines with J gene TRBJ1-2, with a weak D call TRBD1 (5 bases). Germline V CDR1 and CDR2: SGHNT, YYREEE (reference sequence). Deletions cut 1 base from V and 8 bases from J, with 15 bases between. The CDR3 consists of 14 residues. CDR3 nucleotides: TGTGCCAGCAGCTTGTCTAGCGGGGGTAGAGGCTACACCTTC. Protein: CASSLSSGGRGYTF.

In this sample, this clonotype turned up a few times. This sequence joins TRBV15 and TRBJ2-1; 7 nucleotides agree with TRBD2. The trim removed 3 bases at V and 9 bases at J, leaving 14 bases unmatched. Germline V CDR1 and CDR2: LNHNV, YYDKDF (reference sequence). CDR3 length equals 16 residues. In nucleotides, the CDR3 is TGTGCCACCAGCAGCGTCCGGCGAGCGGGGATGACTGAGCAGTTCTTC. It is translated as CATSSVRRAGMTEQFF.

Many counts were recorded for this clonotype. The J gene is TRBJ1-5, the V gene TRBV6-5, with 7 bases that match TRBD1. CDR3 length equals 15 residues. Per the germline V gene, CDR1 is MNHEY and CDR2 is SVGAGI. The J segment lost 5 bases and the V segment lost 6 bases, leaving 10 bases of the junction unmatched. CDR3 region: CASRRDSGGYQPQHF. CDR3 nucleotide sequence: TGTGCCAGCAGAAGGGACAGTGGGGGGTATCAGCCCCAGCATTTT.

Turning to this clonotype: With a much larger clone just one base away, this may be a read error. V usage is TRBV12-5 and J usage is TRBJ2-3, with 10 bases that match TRBD2. V lost 1 base to trimming and J lost 7 bases; unmatched junction nucleotides: 11. There are 17 residues in the CDR3. Germline V CDR1 and CDR2: LGHNT, FRNRAP. This CDR3 reads CASGLDPLAGVAYTQYF. As DNA, the CDR3 is TGTGCTAGTGGTTTGGACCCTCTAGCGGGGGTTGCATATACGCAGTATTTT.

There are many counts of this clonotype. This chain links TRBV6-1 with TRBJ2-3; 7 nucleotides align to TRBD2. CDR3 length: 12 residues. The V segment lost 8 bases and the J segment 2 bases; nucleotides outside the gene matches: 1. The V gene's germline CDR1 is MNHNS and CDR2 SASEGT. In DNA, the CDR3 is TGTGCCAGCGGGAGGGCCACAGATACGCAGTATTTT. It specifies CASGRATDTQYF.

This clonotype showed up many times. The CDR3 here is CASAPGLAGGNQETQYF. The CDR3 DNA sequence: TGTGCCAGCGCCCCGGGACTAGCGGGGGGGAACCAAGAGACCCAGTACTTC. This chain links TRBV12-3 or TRBV12-4 with TRBJ2-5, with 16 bases aligning to TRBD2. Losses at the gene ends were 8 bases for V and 0 bases for J; bases not matched to a gene: 6. The CDR3 sequence is 17 residues long.

The rearrangement uses TRBV19 and TRBJ2-1; 7 positions match TRBD2. The CDR3 covers 15 residues. CDR1 LNHDA and CDR2 SQIVND come from the germline V gene (reference sequence). The junction had 10 bases not matched to a gene; V was cut back by 5 bases and J by 6 bases. CDR3 residues: CASSRGLVKGNEQFF. The DNA of the CDR3 is TGTGCCAGTAGTCGTGGACTAGTTAAGGGCAATGAGCAGTTCTTC. Filled out from reference TRBV19 and TRBJ2-1, the complete variable domain reads DGGITQSPKYLFRKEGQNVTLSCEQNLNHDAMYWYRQDPGQGLRLIYYSQIVNDFQKGDIAEGYSVSREKKESFPLTVTSAQKNPTAFYLCASSRGLVKGNEQFFGPGTRLTVL.

The V and J genes are TRBV5-6 and TRBJ2-7, with 8 bases lining up with TRBD1. V was pared by 4 bases and J by 1 base, with 7 bases of the junction left unmatched. CDR1 and CDR2 from the germline V gene are SGHDT and YYEEEE. This CDR3 contains 15 residues. DNA for the CDR3: TGTGCCAGCAGCGTCCCACAGGGGGTATCCTACGAGCAGTACTTC. It encodes CASSVPQGVSYEQYF.

This clonotype was picked up a small number of times. The rearrangement joins TRBV7-9 to TRBJ2-3; the D gene is possibly TRBD2 (6 bases). Germline CDR1 and CDR2: SEHNR and FQNEAQ (reference sequence). Trimming took 5 bases from V and 14 from J, leaving 29 bases between them. This CDR3 spans 16 amino acids. Here the CDR3 reads CASSPHQSRDGGLRYF. The CDR3, as DNA: TGTGCCAGCAGCCCTCATCAGAGTCGGGACGGGGGTTTAAGGTATTTT.

This clonotype was observed at least ten times. The genes are TRBV24-1 and TRBJ2-1; TRBD1 matches at 9 bases. The CDR3 extends over 16 amino acids. Germline-derived CDR1 and CDR2 are KGHDR and SFDVKD. With 2 bases clipped from V and 7 bases from J, the junction kept 8 bases outside the gene matches. As DNA, the CDR3 is TGTGCCACCAGTGATTATTCCGGGACAGGGAGGAATGAGCAGTTCTTC. It is translated as CATSDYSGTGRNEQFF.

The sample holds many counts of this clonotype. This chain uses TRBV7-9 with TRBJ2-3, with a possible D match to TRBD2 (6 bases). Germline lookup yields CDR1 SEHNR and CDR2 FQNEAQ (reference sequence). The CDR3 runs 16 residues. V was trimmed by 5 bases and J by 0 bases, leaving 15 bases between them. This chain's CDR3 is CASSPGREFSTDTQYF. CDR3 DNA: TGTGCCAGCAGCCCGGGACGGGAGTTTAGCACAGATACGCAGTATTTT.

CDR3 DNA sequence: TGCGCCAGCAGCCAAGTCATGGAGTTAGGCAATCAGCCCCAGCATTTT. Its protein is CASSQVMELGNQPQHF. The V gene is TRBV4-1, the J gene TRBJ1-5, with D uncertain. V lost 1 base and J 2 bases, leaving 12 bases between the germline ends. Germline lookup yields CDR1 MGHRA and CDR2 YSYEKL. The CDR3 has 16 amino acids.

This clonotype appeared many times. The V gene is TRBV7-6, the J gene TRBJ1-3; tentatively, D is TRBD1 (5 bases). The germline gives CDR1 SGHVS, CDR2 FNYEAQ. Between the trimmed V and J ends, which lost 2 bases and 3 bases, there was a span of 11 bases. The CDR3 has 15 amino acids. The CDR3 coding sequence is TGTGCCAGCAGCTTATGGGGGAGTGGTGGAAACACCATATATTTT. This sequence encodes CASSLWGSGGNTIYF.

The chain has TRBV29-1 and TRBJ1-2; 7 nucleotides agree with TRBD1. The CDR3 consists of 17 residues. V shed 1 base and J 8 bases; nucleotides not matched to a gene: 19. Germline lookup yields CDR1 SQVTM and CDR2 ANQGSEA. CDR3: CSVEGGRGRGDPWGYTF. The CDR3, as DNA: TGCAGCGTTGAAGGGGGTAGGGGGCGAGGCGATCCATGGGGCTACACCTTC.

The chain is built from TRBV7-9 and TRBJ2-1; no definite D call. V lost 6 bases and J lost 10, with 10 bases in between. CDR1 is SEHNR and CDR2 is FQNEAQ in the germline V gene (reference sequence). The CDR3 is 11 residues long. In nucleotides, the CDR3 is TGTGCCAGCAGTCGGCTCTCGGAGCAGTTCTTC. Its translation is CASSRLSEQFF.

The table lists this clonotype with a few counts. The chain employs TRBV20-1 and TRBJ2-7; perhaps TRBD2 as D (6 bases). Germline V gives CDR1 DFQATT, CDR2 SNEGSKA (reference sequence). The germline V and J ends were trimmed by 5 bases and 6 bases, with 17 bases remaining between them. CDR3 length equals 13 residues. In DNA form, the CDR3 reads TGCAGTGCTTGGAGGGACGTCCAATCCGAGCAGTACTTC. Amino acids: CSAWRDVQSEQYF.

The chain has TRBV18 and TRBJ1-5; the match to TRBD1 covers 9 bases. Germline V lookup: CDR1 KGHSH, CDR2 LQKENI. The CDR3 is 14 amino acids. J gave up 7 bases and V 5 bases, and 6 bases lay outside the gene matches. The CDR3 region is CASSRTGDEQPQHF. The CDR3 region has the DNA TGTGCCAGCTCAAGGACAGGGGATGAGCAGCCCCAGCATTTT.

This clonotype was recorded at least ten times. The gene calls are TRBV4-2 and TRBJ2-1; TRBD2 matches at 14 bases. V shed 4 bases, J shed 1 base, and the junction held 12 bases outside the gene matches. Germline V gene sequence: CDR1 LGHNA, CDR2 YNFKEQ. This CDR3 has 20 amino acids. The CDR3 is CASSREGGLAGVGSYNEQFF. In DNA, the CDR3 is TGTGCCAGCAGCCGAGAAGGGGGACTAGCGGGAGTCGGGTCCTACAATGAGCAGTTCTTC.

This clonotype occurred many times. The CDR3 reads CASSPGTPKGNEKLFF. CDR3 DNA sequence: TGTGCCAGCAGCCCCGGGACTCCGAAGGGGAATGAAAAACTGTTTTTT. The chain joins TRBV7-8 to TRBJ1-4, with a tentative D call TRBD1 (5 bases). The CDR3 is made up of 16 amino acids. CDR1 is SGHVS and CDR2 is FQNEAQ in the germline V gene. V gave up 5 bases and J gave up 5 bases, with 18 bases separating them.

Ten or more counts support this clonotype. J is TRBJ2-2 and V is TRBV19; TRBD2 matches 7 bases. CDR1 LNHDA and CDR2 SQIVND come from the germline V gene (reference sequence). The V segment lost 10 bases and the J segment 6 bases; nucleotides outside the gene matches: 14. The CDR3 loop spans 15 amino acids. The CDR3 sequence is CATTLRGRAPGELFF. The CDR3 region has the DNA TGTGCCACCACGTTGAGAGGGAGGGCCCCCGGGGAGCTGTTTTTT.